This passage covers 6 T cell receptor beta chains from one sample sequenced in a study of blood T cell repertoires in COVID-19 (dated by TCRdb to between 2020 and 2021). Receptor amplification or capture employed the immunoSEQ multiplex PCR assay. Imported from immuneACCESS, the table was reduced by TCRdb to in-frame sequences with V and J called. These copies leave out some clones; in studies compared against another copy, an unresolved V gene accounts for under half, and the cause of the remainder is not known. This sample is represented by fewer than 90,000 clones; more than 60% of them were singletons. The ten top clones hold roughly 50% of the sample. Sequencing was carried out using peripheral blood. The receptors were sampled from a human donor in a cohort sampled during active COVID-19.

With regard to this clone: An end of the junction does not agree with germline; a read error may underlie this. The chain has TRBV5-1 and TRBJ2-5; the D gene is possibly TRBD1 (6 bases). The CDR3 has 13 amino acids. Germline assignment: CDR1 SGHRS and CDR2 YFSETQ. The CDR3 reads CASSLGTRETQYF. CDR3 nucleotide sequence: TGCGCCAGCAGTTTGGGGACACGCGAGACCCAGTACTTC.

V and J are TRBV16 and TRBJ2-5, with D tentatively TRBD2 (6 bases). Deletions cut 7 bases from V and 0 bases from J, with 18 bases between. CDR3 length: 16 amino acids. Germline V gene data show CDR1 as KGHSY and CDR2 as FQNENV. CDR3: CASTVGRAAYQETQYF. CDR3 DNA: TGTGCCAGCACCGTCGGGAGAGCGGCGTACCAAGAGACCCAGTACTTC.

The chain employs TRBV11-2 and TRBJ2-7; maybe TRBD1 (6 bases). In germline, CDR1 is SGHAT, CDR2 FQNNGV. CDR3 size: 15 residues. The V end was cut by 1 base, the J end by 1 base, with 11 bases between. The CDR3 DNA sequence: TGTGCCAGCAGCTTAGTGGACAGTACGTCCTACGAGCAGTACTTC. Translated: CASSLVDSTSYEQYF.

V and J are TRBV9 and TRBJ1-4; D uncertain. The germline CDR1 and CDR2 sequences are SGDLS and YYNGEE. Trimming took off 0 bases at V and 4 bases at J, with 16 bases between the two ends. This CDR3 spans 17 amino acids. CDR3 sequence reads: CASSVGGGEGINEKLFF. The CDR3 nucleotides are TGTGCCAGCAGCGTAGGGGGAGGAGAGGGAATTAATGAAAAACTGTTTTTT.

Remarks on this clone: The sample carries other DNA sequences with the same CDR3. The J gene is TRBJ2-7, the V gene TRBV7-9; possibly TRBD1 for D (5 bases). Germline V CDR1 and CDR2: SEHNR, FQNEAQ (reference sequence). V was shortened by 1 base and J by 6 bases, with 7 bases between the two germline ends. The CDR3 has 12 amino acids. The CDR3 DNA is TGTGCCAGCAGCTTAGTGCAGGGCGAGCAGTACTTC. Translating gives CASSLVQGEQYF.

About this clone itself: Germline and junction disagree at one end, which may indicate a read error. The V call is TRBV7-7, the J call TRBJ2-2; TRBD1 might be the D (6 bases). CDR1 is SSHAT, CDR2 FNYEAQ, per germline (reference sequence). The CDR3 consists of 15 residues. The CDR3 is CASSLVAGDHGELFF. CDR3 DNA sequence: TGTGCTAGCAGCTTAGTTGCAGGGGACCACGGGGAGCTGTTTTTT. Full variable domain (outside the CDR3, taken from reference TRBV7-7 and TRBJ2-2): GAGVSQSPRYKVTKRGQDVTLRCDPISSHATLYWYQQALGQGPEFLTYFNYEAQPDKSGLPSDRFSAERPEGSISTLTIQRTEQRDSAMYRCASSLVAGDHGELFFGEGSRLTVL.